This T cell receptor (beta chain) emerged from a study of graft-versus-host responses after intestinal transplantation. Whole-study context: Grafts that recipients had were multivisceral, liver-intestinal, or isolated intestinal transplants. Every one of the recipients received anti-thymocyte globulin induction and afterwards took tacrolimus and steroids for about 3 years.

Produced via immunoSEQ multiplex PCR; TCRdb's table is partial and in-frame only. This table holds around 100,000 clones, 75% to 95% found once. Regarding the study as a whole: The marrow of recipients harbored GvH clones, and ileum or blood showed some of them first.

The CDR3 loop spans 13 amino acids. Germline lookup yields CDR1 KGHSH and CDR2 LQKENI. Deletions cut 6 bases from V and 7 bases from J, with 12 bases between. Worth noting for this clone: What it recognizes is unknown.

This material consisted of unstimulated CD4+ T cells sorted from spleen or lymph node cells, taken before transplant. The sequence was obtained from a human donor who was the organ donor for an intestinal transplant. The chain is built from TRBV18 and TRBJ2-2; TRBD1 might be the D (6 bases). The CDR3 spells CASSLQGIGELFF. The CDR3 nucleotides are TGTGCCAGCTCGCTACAGGGAATCGGGGAGCTGTTTTTT. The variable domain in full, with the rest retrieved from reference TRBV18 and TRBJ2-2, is NAGVMQNPRHLVRRRGQEARLRCSPMKGHSHVYWYRQLPEEGLKFMVYLQKENIIDESGMPKERFSAEFPKEGPSILRIQQVVRGDSAAYFCASSLQGIGELFFGEGSRLTVL.